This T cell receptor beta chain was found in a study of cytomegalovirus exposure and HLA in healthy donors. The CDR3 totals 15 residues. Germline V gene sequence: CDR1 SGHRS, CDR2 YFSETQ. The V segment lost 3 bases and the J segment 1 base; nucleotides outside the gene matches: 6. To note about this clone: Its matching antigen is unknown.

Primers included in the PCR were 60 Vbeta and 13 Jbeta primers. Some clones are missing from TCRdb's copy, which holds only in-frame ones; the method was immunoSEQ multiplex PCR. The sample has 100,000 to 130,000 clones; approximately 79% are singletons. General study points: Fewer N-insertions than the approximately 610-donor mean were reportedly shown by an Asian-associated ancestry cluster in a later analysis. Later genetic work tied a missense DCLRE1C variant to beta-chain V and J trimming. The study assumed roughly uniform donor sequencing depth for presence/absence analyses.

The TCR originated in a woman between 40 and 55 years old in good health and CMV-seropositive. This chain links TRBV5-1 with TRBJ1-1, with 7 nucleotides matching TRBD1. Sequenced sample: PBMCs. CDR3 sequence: CASSSQGSANTEAFF. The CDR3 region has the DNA TGCGCCAGCAGCTCACAGGGGTCGGCGAACACTGAAGCTTTCTTT.